This T cell receptor beta chain was identified in a study of early T cells in non-severe SARS-CoV-2 infection. Unique molecular identifier tags were affixed to discrete cDNA molecules. Using its own MiXCR run on the 5' RACE reads, TCRdb lists one record per CDR3 protein. Of tens of thousands of distinct CDR3 sequences in the sample, more than 10% were seen once. This clonotype has only a few counts. Material for sequencing was whole blood. This TCR came from an adult who was a healthcare worker with PCR-confirmed SARS-CoV-2 infection or an uninfected control (not recorded which).

Written as DNA, the CDR3 is TGTGCCAGCAGCGGCGGACAGGGAGGAGATACGCAGTATTTT. It yields the protein CASSGGQGGDTQYF. J is TRBJ2-3 and V is TRBV9; TRBD1 aligns across 8 bases. Losses at the gene ends were 3 bases for V and 5 bases for J; bases not matched to a gene: 5. Germline CDR1 and CDR2: SGDLS and YYNGEE. There are 14 residues in the CDR3.